These 4 T cell receptor beta chains were all obtained from the same sample, sequenced in a study of blood T cells in healthy people across ages. Through a sample-barcoded 5' primer and a J-beta primer mix, a second PCR was run for 7 to 11 cycles. TCRdb reanalysed the 5' RACE reads using MiXCR and keeps one entry per CDR3 protein. The profile shows 1.5 million or so distinct CDR3 sequences, 35% to 45% of them singletons. The sequencing input was blood. The receptors were sampled from a woman aged 18-35 years in good health.

V usage is TRBV20-1 and J usage is TRBJ2-7, with D perhaps TRBD2 (6 bases). CDR1 DFQATT and CDR2 SNEGSKA come from the germline V gene (reference sequence). V lost 2 bases to trimming and J lost 7 bases, with 18 bases between them. The CDR3 has 14 amino acids. CDR3 nucleotide sequence: TGCAGTGCTAGACTAAGCGGGCTCTACAATGAGCAGTACTTC. It translates to CSARLSGLYNEQYF.

CDR3 loop: CASSPPPGGVRENEQFF. The CDR3 nucleotides are TGTGCCAGCTCACCTCCACCGGGGGGGGTCCGGGAGAATGAGCAGTTCTTC. The V and J genes are TRBV18 and TRBJ2-1; 8 positions match TRBD2. Per the germline V gene, CDR1 is KGHSH and CDR2 is LQKENI. V lost 3 bases, J lost 7 bases, and 14 bases stayed unmatched. The length of the CDR3 is 17 residues.

This clonotype was detected only a few times. This sequence joins TRBV20-1 and TRBJ2-1; TRBD1 might be the D (5 bases). The CDR3 sequence is 15 residues long. V dropped 6 bases and J dropped 5 bases, with 20 bases sitting between them. In germline, CDR1 is DFQATT, CDR2 SNEGSKA (reference sequence). Here the CDR3 reads CSAPQQVLGNNEQFF. The CDR3 region has the DNA TGCAGTGCGCCCCAACAGGTATTGGGTAACAATGAGCAGTTCTTC.

There are a few counts of this clonotype. This chain uses TRBV7-3 with TRBJ2-4, with TRBD1 matching 9 bases. The assigned J gene may be wrong: the sequence end matches TRBJ2-7 better. CDR3 size: 13 residues. The germline V gene encodes CDR1 SGHTA and CDR2 FQGTGA. CDR3 loop: CASSLQGAAEQYF. The CDR3 DNA reads TGTGCCAGCAGTTTACAGGGGGCCGCCGAGCAGTACTTC.